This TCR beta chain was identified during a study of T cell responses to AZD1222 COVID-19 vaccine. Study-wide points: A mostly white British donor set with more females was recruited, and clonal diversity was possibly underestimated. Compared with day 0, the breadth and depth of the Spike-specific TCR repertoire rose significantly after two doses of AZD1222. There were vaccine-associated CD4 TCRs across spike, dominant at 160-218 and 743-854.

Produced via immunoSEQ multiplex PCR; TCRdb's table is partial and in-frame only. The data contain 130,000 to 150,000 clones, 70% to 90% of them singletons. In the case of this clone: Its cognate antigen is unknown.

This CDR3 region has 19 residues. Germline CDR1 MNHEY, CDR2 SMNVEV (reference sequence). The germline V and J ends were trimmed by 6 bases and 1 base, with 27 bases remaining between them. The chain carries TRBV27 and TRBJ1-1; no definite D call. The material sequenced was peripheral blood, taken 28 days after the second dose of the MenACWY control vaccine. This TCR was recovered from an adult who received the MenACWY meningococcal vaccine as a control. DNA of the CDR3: TGTGCCAGCAGATACCCACCCTGGACGGAGGTGGCGGAGAACACTGAAGCTTTCTTT. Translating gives CASRYPPWTEVAENTEAFF.